The source of this TCR beta chain is a study of cytomegalovirus exposure and HLA in healthy donors. Primers for the PCR totalled 60 Vbeta and 13 Jbeta. TCRdb's copy holds only in-frame clones and misses some; the assay was immunoSEQ multiplex PCR. This sample has fewer than 100,000 clones, with around 68% found just once. Sequencing was performed on PBMCs. This sequence originates from a female donor in good health and CMV-seronegative.

The CDR3 loop is CASSVAASGGYTF. The DNA of the CDR3 is TGTGCCAGCAGCGTAGCGGCTTCGGGGGGCTACACCTTC. The rearrangement joins TRBV9 to TRBJ1-2, with D unresolved. V lost 0 bases, J lost 8 bases, and 11 bases lay in between. Germline assignment: CDR1 SGDLS and CDR2 YYNGEE. This CDR3 has 13 residues.